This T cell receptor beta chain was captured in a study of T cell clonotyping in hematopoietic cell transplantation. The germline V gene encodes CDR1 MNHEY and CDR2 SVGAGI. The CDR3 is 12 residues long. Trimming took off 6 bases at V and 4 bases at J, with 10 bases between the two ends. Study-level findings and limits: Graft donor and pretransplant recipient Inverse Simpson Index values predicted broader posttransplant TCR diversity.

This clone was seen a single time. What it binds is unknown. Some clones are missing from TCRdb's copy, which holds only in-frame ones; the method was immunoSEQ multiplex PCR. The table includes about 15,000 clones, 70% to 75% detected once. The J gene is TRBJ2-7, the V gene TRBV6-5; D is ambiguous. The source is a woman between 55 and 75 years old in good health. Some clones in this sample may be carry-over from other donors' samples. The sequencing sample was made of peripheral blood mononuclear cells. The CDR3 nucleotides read TGTGCCAGCAGCCCTGCCCTGTACGAGCAGTACTTC. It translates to CASSPALYEQYF.